The 13 T cell receptor beta chains below come from one sample, sequenced in a study of vaccination effects on CD4 cells after COVID-19. TCRdb keeps only in-frame clones here, not all; method: immunoSEQ multiplex PCR. The data show 78,000 or so clones, roughly 79% seen once. Sequencing followed a ViraFEST assay step that expanded antigen-specific CD4+ T cells with viral peptide pools. Isolation of CD4+ T cells took place after 10 days of culture. Neither prior SARS-CoV-2 infection nor positive nucleocapsid antibodies were present in the vaccine recipients. Their recognized antigens are unknown. The sequenced sample was CD4+ T cells from PBMCs cultured with SARS-CoV-2 spike peptides, obtained before COVID-19 vaccination. The source is a human donor who received a COVID-19 vaccine.

The chain is built from TRBV6-4 and TRBJ1-2; D ambiguous. CDR3 length: 13 amino acids. V lost 5 bases and J 8 bases, leaving 15 bases between the germline ends. Germline V gene lookup returns CDR1 MRHNA and CDR2 SNTAGT. The CDR3 region has the DNA TGTGCCAGCAGTCGCAATCCCCTCGGGGGCTACACCTTC. Protein: CASSRNPLGGYTF.

The J gene is TRBJ1-1, the V gene TRBV27, with D uncertain. Deletions cut 4 bases from V and 0 bases from J, with 9 bases between. The CDR3 consists of 14 residues. Germline V gives CDR1 MNHEY, CDR2 SMNVEV (reference sequence). The CDR3 DNA follows: TGTGCCAGCAGTTCCGGACGGCTGAACACTGAAGCTTTCTTT. It specifies CASSSGRLNTEAFF.

The chain is built from TRBV11-1 and TRBJ1-2; TRBD1 matches at 7 bases. V gave up 6 bases and J gave up 0 bases; unmatched junction bases: 4. CDR1 SGHAT and CDR2 FQDESV come from the germline V gene (reference sequence). The CDR3 has 14 amino acids. Here the CDR3 DNA reads TGTGCCAGCAGGGACAGGACGTCTAACTATGGCTACACCTTC. Protein: CASRDRTSNYGYTF.

In this sample, this clone turned up once. V gene TRBV7-2 combines with J gene TRBJ1-6; the D gene is possibly TRBD1 (5 bases). This CDR3 comprises 15 residues. Germline assignment: CDR1 SGHTA and CDR2 FQGNSA. Trimming removed 5 bases at V and 3 bases at J, with 11 bases between. The CDR3 protein is CASSGMGLYNSPLHF. CDR3 nucleotide sequence: TGTGCCAGCAGCGGCATGGGACTCTATAATTCACCCCTCCACTTT.

The chain is built from TRBV28 and TRBJ2-1, with D perhaps assigned TRBD1 or TRBD2 (6 bases each). Deletions cut 4 bases from V and 3 bases from J, with 16 bases between. The CDR3 totals 16 residues. Germline assignment: CDR1 MDHEN and CDR2 SYDVKM. CDR3 in amino acids: CASSSPGRGHYNEQFF. CDR3 in DNA: TGTGCCAGCAGTTCCCCAGGGCGGGGACACTACAATGAGCAGTTCTTC.

The V gene is TRBV5-1, the J gene TRBJ2-2; 10 bases are a match to TRBD1. J lost 7 bases, V lost 7 bases, and 4 bases had no gene match. This CDR3 is built from 13 residues. CDR1 is SGHRS and CDR2 is YFSETQ in the germline V gene. The CDR3: CASRQGADGELFF. In nucleotides, the CDR3 is TGCGCCAGCCGACAGGGGGCTGACGGGGAGCTGTTTTTT.

The rearrangement joins TRBV24-1 to TRBJ2-1; the D call may be TRBD1 or TRBD2 (7 bases each). This CDR3 comprises 16 residues. Per the germline V gene, CDR1 is KGHDR and CDR2 is SFDVKD. Trimming cost V 5 bases and J 10 bases, with 23 bases left between them. CDR3 protein: CATSVGVGSRGGEQFF. The CDR3 DNA reads TGTGCCACCAGTGTCGGGGTTGGATCCAGGGGGGGGGAGCAGTTCTTC.

This chain uses TRBV4-1 with TRBJ2-3; TRBD2 matches 7 bases. J lost 6 bases, V lost 5 bases, and 14 bases had no gene match. Germline V gene lookup returns CDR1 MGHRA and CDR2 YSYEKL. This CDR3 contains 16 residues. The CDR3 loop reads CASSIGLGVESDTQYF. The CDR3 coding sequence is TGCGCCAGCAGCATCGGACTAGGAGTAGAGTCGGATACGCAGTATTTT.

In DNA form, the CDR3 reads TGTGCCACCAGTGATCCCACCGGGACAGCTAACTATGGCTACACCTTC. Translation gives CATSDPTGTANYGYTF. The chain carries TRBV24-1 and TRBJ1-2, with 7 nucleotides matching TRBD1. After removal of 3 bases from V and 0 bases from J, the junction contained 6 bases not matched to a gene. The CDR3 totals 16 residues. Per the germline V gene, CDR1 is KGHDR and CDR2 is SFDVKD.

The chain joins TRBV7-9 to TRBJ1-2; TRBD1 is a possible D gene (6 bases). The CDR3 covers 16 residues. V lost 2 bases and J lost 5, with 18 bases in between. The germline gives CDR1 SEHNR, CDR2 FQNEAQ (reference sequence). This CDR3 reads CASSLRGGTSGYGYTF. The CDR3 region has the DNA TGTGCCAGCAGCTTACGGGGAGGGACATCTGGATATGGCTACACCTTC.

The gene calls are TRBV7-2 and TRBJ2-5, with no clear D. Trimming removed 6 bases from V and 9 bases from J, with 11 bases in between. CDR3 size: 11 residues. The V gene's germline CDR1 is SGHTA and CDR2 FQGNSA. CDR3 coding DNA: TGTGCCAGCAGTCCTCAGGCCGCCCAGTACTTC. Translated, it gives CASSPQAAQYF.

The chain combines TRBV5-6 with TRBJ2-3; no reliable D call. This CDR3 region has 14 residues. Trimming took off 2 bases at V and 5 bases at J, with 12 bases between the two ends. Germline CDR1 SGHDT, CDR2 YYEEEE. The CDR3 bases are TGTGCCAGCAGCTTTGTAGGAGATCAAGATACGCAGTATTTT. Encoded protein: CASSFVGDQDTQYF.

The rearrangement links TRBV6-4 to TRBJ2-2, with 8 positions matching TRBD1. The CDR3 has 14 amino acids. J gave up 5 bases and V 6 bases, and 5 bases lay outside the gene matches. Germline V lookup: CDR1 MRHNA, CDR2 SNTAGT. The CDR3 protein is CASSVDRATGELFF. CDR3 bases: TGTGCCAGCAGCGTGGACAGGGCAACCGGGGAGCTGTTTTTT.